Listed here are 7 T cell receptor beta chains from one sample, sequenced in a study. MiXCR, run by TCRdb on the 5' RACE reads, gives a single entry per CDR3 protein. The sample holds about 32,000 distinct CDR3 sequences, approximately 25% seen once. The sample was memory CD4+ T cells sorted from blood. Stated subset: memory CD4+ T cells, CD4+CD45RO+CD25-. These TCRs come from a female donor with breast cancer.

The V and J genes are TRBV6-2 or TRBV6-3 and TRBJ2-3; no reliable D call. Germline-derived CDR1 and CDR2 are MNHEY and SVGEGT. This CDR3 comprises 15 residues. Trimming left V 7 bases short and J 1 base short, with 15 bases between. The CDR3 DNA follows: TGTGCCAGCACCTCGACAACGTGGGGCACAGATACGCAGTATTTT. It translates to CASTSTTWGTDTQYF.

The genes are TRBV7-9 and TRBJ2-7; D is perhaps TRBD1 (6 bases). Deletions cut 1 base from V and 1 base from J, with 14 bases between. There are 16 residues in the CDR3. Germline lookup yields CDR1 SEHNR and CDR2 FQNEAQ (reference sequence). CDR3 DNA sequence: TGTGCCAGCAGCTTAGGGGCAGGGGTAGGATCCTACGAGCAGTACTTC. It encodes CASSLGAGVGSYEQYF.

This clonotype was seen only a few times. The chain recombines TRBV6-5 with TRBJ2-1; the D gene is possibly TRBD1 (6 bases). The ends were cut back, 4 bases at V and 0 bases at J, with 13 bases in the middle. CDR1 and CDR2 (germline): MNHEY, SVGAGI. CDR3 length: 16 amino acids. CDR3 bases: TGTGCCAGCAGTTTACAGGGCCCTAGCTCCTACAATGAGCAGTTCTTC. Translated: CASSLQGPSSYNEQFF.

The V gene is TRBV6-2 or TRBV6-3, the J gene TRBJ2-2; the D gene is possibly TRBD1 (6 bases). CDR1 is MNHEY, CDR2 SVGEGT, per germline. V was clipped by 0 bases and J by 0 bases, with 8 bases between them. The CDR3 runs 16 residues. The CDR3 DNA reads as TGTGCCAGCAGTTACTCGACAGGAGCGAACACCGGGGAGCTGTTTTTT. This encodes CASSYSTGANTGELFF.

This chain links TRBV20-1 with TRBJ1-5; TRBD1 aligns across 10 bases. CDR3 size: 14 residues. J lost 4 bases, V lost 4 bases, and 4 bases had no gene match. The V gene's germline CDR1 is DFQATT and CDR2 SNEGSKA (reference sequence). As DNA, the CDR3 is TGCAGTGCTATGACAGGGGGCACGAATCAGCCCCAGCATTTT. Translated, it gives CSAMTGGTNQPQHF.

In this sample, this clonotype turned up many times. V is TRBV6-2 or TRBV6-3 and J is TRBJ2-1, with TRBD2 matching 9 bases. V lost 4 bases and J lost 4; bases outside the gene matches: 5. CDR1 is MNHEY, CDR2 SVGEGT, per germline. The CDR3 consists of 15 residues. The CDR3 DNA is TGTGCCAGCAGTTTGACTAGCGGAGTTTACAATGAGCAGTTCTTC. Translation gives CASSLTSGVYNEQFF.

This clonotype was recorded a few times. The chain links TRBV28 to TRBJ1-2, with D hard to call. Germline values: CDR1 MDHEN, CDR2 SYDVKM. V was pared by 5 bases and J by 2 bases, with 9 bases between. This CDR3 has 13 amino acids. The CDR3 loop reads CASSLDLNYGYTF. The CDR3 region has the DNA TGTGCCAGCAGTCTCGACCTAAACTATGGCTACACCTTC.